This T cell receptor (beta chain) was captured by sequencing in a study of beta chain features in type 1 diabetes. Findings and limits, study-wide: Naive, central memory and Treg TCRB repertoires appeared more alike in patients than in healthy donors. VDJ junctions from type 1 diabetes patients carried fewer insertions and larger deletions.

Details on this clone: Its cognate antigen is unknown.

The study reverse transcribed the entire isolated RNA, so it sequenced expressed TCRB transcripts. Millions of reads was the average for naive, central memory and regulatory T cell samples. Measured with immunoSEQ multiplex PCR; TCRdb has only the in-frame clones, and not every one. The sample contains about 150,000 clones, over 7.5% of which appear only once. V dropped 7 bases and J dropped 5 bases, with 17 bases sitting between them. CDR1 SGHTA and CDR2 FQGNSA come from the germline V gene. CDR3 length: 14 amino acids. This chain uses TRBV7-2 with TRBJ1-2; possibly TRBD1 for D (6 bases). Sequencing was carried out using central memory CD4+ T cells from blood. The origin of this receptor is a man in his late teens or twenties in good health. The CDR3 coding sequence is TGTGCCAGCACCCCAGGCAGGGGAATGTATGGCTACACCTTC. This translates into CASTPGRGMYGYTF. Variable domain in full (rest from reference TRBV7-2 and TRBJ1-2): GAGVSQSPSNKVTEKGKDVELRCDPISGHTALYWYRQSLGQGLEFLIYFQGNSAPDKSGLPSDRFSAERTGGSVSTLTIQRTQQEDSAVYLCASTPGRGMYGYTFGSGTRLTVV.